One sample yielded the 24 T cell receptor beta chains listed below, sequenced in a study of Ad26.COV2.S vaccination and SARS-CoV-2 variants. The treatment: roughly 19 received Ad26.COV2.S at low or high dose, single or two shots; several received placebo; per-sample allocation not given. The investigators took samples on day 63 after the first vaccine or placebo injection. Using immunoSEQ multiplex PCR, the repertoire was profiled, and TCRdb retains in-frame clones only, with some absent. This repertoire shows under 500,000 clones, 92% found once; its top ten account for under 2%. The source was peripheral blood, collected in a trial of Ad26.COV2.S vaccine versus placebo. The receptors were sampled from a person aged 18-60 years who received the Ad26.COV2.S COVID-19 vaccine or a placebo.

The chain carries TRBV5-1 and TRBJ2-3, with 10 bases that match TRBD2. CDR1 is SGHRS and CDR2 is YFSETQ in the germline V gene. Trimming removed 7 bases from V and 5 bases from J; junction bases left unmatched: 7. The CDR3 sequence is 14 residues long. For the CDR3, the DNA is TGCGCCAGCGCTCCTAGCGGGGGATTAGATACGCAGTATTTT. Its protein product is CASAPSGGLDTQYF.

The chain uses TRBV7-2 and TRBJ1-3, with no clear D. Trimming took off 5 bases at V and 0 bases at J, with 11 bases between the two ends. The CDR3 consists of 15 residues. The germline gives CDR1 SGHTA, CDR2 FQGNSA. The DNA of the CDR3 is TGTGCCAGCAGCCCCCTTCTAATCTCTGGAAACACCATATATTTT. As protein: CASSPLLISGNTIYF.

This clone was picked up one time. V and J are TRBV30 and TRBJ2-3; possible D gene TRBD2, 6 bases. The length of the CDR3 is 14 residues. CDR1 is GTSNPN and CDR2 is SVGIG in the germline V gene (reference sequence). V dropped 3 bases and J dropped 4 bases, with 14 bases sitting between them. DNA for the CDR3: TGTGCCTGGAGGACCGGGACTGGATCAGATACGCAGTATTTT. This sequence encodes CAWRTGTGSDTQYF.

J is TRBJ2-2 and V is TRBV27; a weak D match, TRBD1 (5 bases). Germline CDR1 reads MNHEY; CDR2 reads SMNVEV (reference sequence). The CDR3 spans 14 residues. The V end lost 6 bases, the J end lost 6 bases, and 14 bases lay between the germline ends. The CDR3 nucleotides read TGTGCCAGCAGGTGGCAGGGCAAAGCCGGGGAGCTGTTTTTT. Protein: CASRWQGKAGELFF.

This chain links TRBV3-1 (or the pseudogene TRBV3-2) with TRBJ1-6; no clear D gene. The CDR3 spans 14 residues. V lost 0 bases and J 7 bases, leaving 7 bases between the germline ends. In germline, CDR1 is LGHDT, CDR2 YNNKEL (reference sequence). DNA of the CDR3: TGTGCCAGCAGCCAAGATTCCAGGAATTCACCCCTCCACTTT. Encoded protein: CASSQDSRNSPLHF.

Here the CDR3 reads CASSLELTNTEAFF. As DNA, the CDR3 is TGTGCCAGCAGCTTGGAGTTAACGAACACTGAAGCTTTCTTT. The chain has TRBV5-6 and TRBJ1-1, with D unclear. Trimming took 0 bases from V and 1 from J, leaving 7 bases between them. Germline-derived CDR1 and CDR2 are SGHDT and YYEEEE. This CDR3 comprises 14 residues.

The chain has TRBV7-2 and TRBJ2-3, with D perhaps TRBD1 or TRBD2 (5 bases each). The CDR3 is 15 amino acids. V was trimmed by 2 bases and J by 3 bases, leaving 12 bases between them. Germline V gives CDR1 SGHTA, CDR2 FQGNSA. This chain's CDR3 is CASSLQGTGTDTQYF. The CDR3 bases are TGTGCCAGCAGCTTACAAGGGACGGGGACAGATACGCAGTATTTT.

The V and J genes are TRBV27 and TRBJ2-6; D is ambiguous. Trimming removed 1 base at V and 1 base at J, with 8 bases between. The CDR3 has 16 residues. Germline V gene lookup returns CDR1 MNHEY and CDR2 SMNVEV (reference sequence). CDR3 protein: CASSLLQASGANVLTF. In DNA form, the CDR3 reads TGTGCCAGCAGTTTATTGCAGGCGTCTGGGGCCAACGTCCTGACTTTC.

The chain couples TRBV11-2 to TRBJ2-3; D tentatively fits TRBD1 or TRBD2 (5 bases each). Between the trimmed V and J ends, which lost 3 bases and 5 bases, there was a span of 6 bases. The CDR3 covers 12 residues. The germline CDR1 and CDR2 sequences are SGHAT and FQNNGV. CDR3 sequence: CASSFGGDTQYF. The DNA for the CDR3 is TGTGCCAGCAGCTTTGGGGGAGATACGCAGTATTTT.

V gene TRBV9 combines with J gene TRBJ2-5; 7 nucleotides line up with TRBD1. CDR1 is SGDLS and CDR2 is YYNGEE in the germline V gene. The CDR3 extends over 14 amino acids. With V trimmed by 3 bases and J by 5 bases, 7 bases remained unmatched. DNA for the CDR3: TGTGCCAGCAGCGCCGGACAGGCGTGGGAGACCCAGTACTTC. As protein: CASSAGQAWETQYF.

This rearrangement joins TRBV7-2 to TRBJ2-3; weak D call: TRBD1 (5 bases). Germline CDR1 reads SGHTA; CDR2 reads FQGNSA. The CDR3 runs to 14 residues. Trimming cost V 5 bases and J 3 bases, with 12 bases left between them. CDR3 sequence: CASSPRVITDTQYF. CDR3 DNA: TGTGCCAGCAGCCCCAGGGTTATTACAGATACGCAGTATTTT.

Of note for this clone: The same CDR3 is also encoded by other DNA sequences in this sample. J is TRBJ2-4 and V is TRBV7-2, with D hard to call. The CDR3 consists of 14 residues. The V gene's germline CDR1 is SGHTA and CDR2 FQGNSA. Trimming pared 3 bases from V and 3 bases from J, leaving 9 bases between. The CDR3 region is CASSLAGGKNIQYF. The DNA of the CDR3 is TGTGCCAGCAGCTTGGCAGGTGGCAAAAACATTCAGTACTTC.

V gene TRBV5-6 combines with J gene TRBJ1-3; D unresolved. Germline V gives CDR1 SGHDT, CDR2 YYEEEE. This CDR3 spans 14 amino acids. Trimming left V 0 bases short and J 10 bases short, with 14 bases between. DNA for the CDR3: TGTGCCAGCAGCTTGGTGGACGCCGTAACAACCATATATTTT. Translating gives CASSLVDAVTTIYF.

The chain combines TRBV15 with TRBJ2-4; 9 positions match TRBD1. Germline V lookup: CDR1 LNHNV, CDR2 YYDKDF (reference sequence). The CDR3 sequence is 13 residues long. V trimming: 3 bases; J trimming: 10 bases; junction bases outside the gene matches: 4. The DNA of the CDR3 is TGTGCCACCAGCAGTACAGGGGGCCCGATTCAGTACTTC. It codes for CATSSTGGPIQYF.

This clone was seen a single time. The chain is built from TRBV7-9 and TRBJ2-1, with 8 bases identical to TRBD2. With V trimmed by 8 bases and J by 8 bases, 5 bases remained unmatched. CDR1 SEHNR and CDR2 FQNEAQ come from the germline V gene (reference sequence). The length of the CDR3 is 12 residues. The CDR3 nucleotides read TGTGCCAGCTGGGCGGGAGGCGATGAGCAGTTCTTC. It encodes CASWAGGDEQFF.

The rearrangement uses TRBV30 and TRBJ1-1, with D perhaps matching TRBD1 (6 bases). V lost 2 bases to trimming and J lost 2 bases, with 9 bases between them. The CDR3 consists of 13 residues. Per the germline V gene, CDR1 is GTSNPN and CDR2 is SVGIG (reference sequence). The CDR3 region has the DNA TGTGCCTGGAGTTCAGGGGATAACACTGAAGCTTTCTTT. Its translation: CAWSSGDNTEAFF.

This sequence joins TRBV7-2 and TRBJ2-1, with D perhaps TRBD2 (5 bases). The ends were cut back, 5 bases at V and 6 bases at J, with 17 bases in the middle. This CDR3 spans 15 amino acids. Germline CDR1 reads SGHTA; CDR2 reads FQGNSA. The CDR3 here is CASSGSDALVNEQFF. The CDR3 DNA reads TGTGCCAGCAGCGGTTCGGATGCACTAGTCAATGAGCAGTTCTTC.

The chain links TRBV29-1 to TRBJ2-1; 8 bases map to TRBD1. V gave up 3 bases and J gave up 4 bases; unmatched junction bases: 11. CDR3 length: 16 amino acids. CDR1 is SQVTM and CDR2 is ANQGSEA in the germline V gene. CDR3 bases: TGCAGCGTTGAGGCTCAGGGGGCCGTTGGTTACAATGAGCAGTTCTTC. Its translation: CSVEAQGAVGYNEQFF.

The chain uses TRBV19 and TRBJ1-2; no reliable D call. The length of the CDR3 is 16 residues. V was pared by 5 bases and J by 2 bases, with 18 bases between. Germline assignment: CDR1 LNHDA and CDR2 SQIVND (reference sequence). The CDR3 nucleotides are TGTGCCAGTAGTCCCTGGGGTGGCAGTCCGAACTATGGCTACACCTTC. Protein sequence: CASSPWGGSPNYGYTF.

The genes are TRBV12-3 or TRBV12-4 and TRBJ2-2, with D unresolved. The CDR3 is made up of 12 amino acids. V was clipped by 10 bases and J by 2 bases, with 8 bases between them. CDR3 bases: TGTGCCACCGTTAGAAACACCGGGGAGCTGTTTTTT. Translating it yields CATVRNTGELFF.

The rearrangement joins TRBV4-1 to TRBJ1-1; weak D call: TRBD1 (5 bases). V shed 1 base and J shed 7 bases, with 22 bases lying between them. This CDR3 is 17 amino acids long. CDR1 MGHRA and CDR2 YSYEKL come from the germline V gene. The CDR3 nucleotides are TGCGCCAGCAGCCAAGGCCACTCTACGCCGACAGTTAGTGAAGCTTTCTTT. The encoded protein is CASSQGHSTPTVSEAFF.

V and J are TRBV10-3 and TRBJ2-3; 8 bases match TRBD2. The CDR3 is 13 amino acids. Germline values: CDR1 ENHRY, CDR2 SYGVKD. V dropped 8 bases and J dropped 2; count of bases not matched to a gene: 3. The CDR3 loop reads CAIGLADTDTQYF. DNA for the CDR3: TGTGCCATCGGACTAGCCGACACAGATACGCAGTATTTT.

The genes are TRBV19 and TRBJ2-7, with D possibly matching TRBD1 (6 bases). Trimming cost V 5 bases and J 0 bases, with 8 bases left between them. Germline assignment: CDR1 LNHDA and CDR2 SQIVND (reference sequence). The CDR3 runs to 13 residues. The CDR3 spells CASSSGDSYEQYF. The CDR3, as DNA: TGTGCCAGTAGTTCAGGGGACTCCTACGAGCAGTACTTC.

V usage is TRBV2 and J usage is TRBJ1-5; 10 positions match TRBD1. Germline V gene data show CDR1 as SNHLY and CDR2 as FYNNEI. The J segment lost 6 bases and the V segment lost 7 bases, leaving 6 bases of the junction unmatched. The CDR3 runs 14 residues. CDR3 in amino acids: CASTTGGAGQPQHF. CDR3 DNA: TGTGCCAGCACGACAGGGGGCGCGGGTCAGCCCCAGCATTTT.